The 16 T cell receptor beta chains below all came from one sample that was sequenced in a study of resident and recirculating memory T cells in vitiligo (dated by TCRdb to the late 2010s). Library creation used the immunoSEQ multiplex PCR assay. The immuneACCESS repertoire file appears here via TCRdb, limited to in-frame rearrangements. These files lack a portion of the clones; in checked studies, under half of the deficit traces to unresolved V genes, and the cause of the others is not known. The sample data list tens of thousands of clones, and roughly nine tenths of these were observed just once. The top ten clonotypes cover 4% to 5.5% of the sample. The sample comprised blood. These receptors were obtained from a male donor with vitiligo.

The genes are TRBV13 and TRBJ2-7, with 10 bases identical to TRBD1. Germline V lookup: CDR1 PRHDT, CDR2 FYEKMQ (reference sequence). The CDR3 consists of 15 residues. V lost 2 bases to trimming and J lost 5 bases; unmatched junction nucleotides: 6. In DNA form, the CDR3 reads TGTGCCAGCAGCTTACAACCGACAGGGGGCGACGAGCAGTACTTC. Protein: CASSLQPTGGDEQYF.

The chain couples TRBV5-1 to TRBJ2-3; D possibly corresponds to TRBD1 (5 bases). The CDR3 is 17 amino acids. V was pared by 9 bases and J by 0 bases, with 23 bases between. Germline V gene lookup returns CDR1 SGHRS and CDR2 YFSETQ. The CDR3 protein is CATLPGAFLSSTDTQYF. The CDR3 DNA reads as TGCGCCACCCTCCCTGGGGCTTTCCTATCTAGCACAGATACGCAGTATTTT.

The table lists this clone with a count of one. This chain connects TRBV28 to TRBJ1-2; no definite D call. Germline V CDR1 and CDR2: MDHEN, SYDVKM. The CDR3 extends over 11 amino acids. V was shortened by 6 bases and J by 7 bases, with 9 bases between the two germline ends. Here the CDR3 DNA reads TGTGCCAGCAGCGATAGAGGTGGCTACACCTTC. Its protein product is CASSDRGGYTF.

The rearrangement joins TRBV9 to TRBJ1-6; D is unclear. Germline-derived CDR1 and CDR2 are SGDLS and YYNGEE. The CDR3 has 15 amino acids. V was cut by 6 bases and J by 1 base, with 11 bases left in between. CDR3 DNA: TGTGCCAGCATCCACGCAGGTTCCTATAATTCACCCCTCCACTTT. Translation gives CASIHAGSYNSPLHF.

The chain carries TRBV11-2 and TRBJ2-3; TRBD2 matches at 8 bases. The trim removed 0 bases at V and 1 base at J, leaving 12 bases unmatched. Germline V lookup: CDR1 SGHAT, CDR2 FQNNGV. This CDR3 region has 19 residues. CDR3 in amino acids: CASSLEGRWAGGGTDTQYF. CDR3 bases: TGTGCCAGCAGCTTAGAGGGGCGGTGGGCGGGGGGTGGCACAGATACGCAGTATTTT.

The chain uses TRBV10-3 and TRBJ1-2; 10 nucleotides align to TRBD1. The CDR3 has 13 residues. CDR1 is ENHRY, CDR2 SYGVKD, per germline. The ends lost 6 bases at V and 8 bases at J; junction bases unmatched: 6. The CDR3 loop is CAIRRDRGFGYTF. The CDR3 DNA sequence: TGTGCCATCAGGAGGGACAGGGGATTCGGCTACACCTTC.

Here the CDR3 DNA reads TGCAGCGCCGTACAGGGGGCGCCGGGGACCCAGTACTTC. Residues: CSAVQGAPGTQYF. The rearrangement links TRBV29-1 to TRBJ2-5, with 9 nucleotides matching TRBD1. The CDR3 loop spans 13 amino acids. Germline V gene lookup returns CDR1 SQVTM and CDR2 ANQGSEA. V trimming: 7 bases; J trimming: 7 bases; junction bases outside the gene matches: 10.

This chain connects TRBV5-6 to TRBJ1-5; D is unclear. Germline values: CDR1 SGHDT, CDR2 YYEEEE. The V end was cut by 4 bases, the J end by 3 bases, with 8 bases between. This CDR3 is 13 amino acids long. As DNA, the CDR3 is TGTGCCAGCAGCCGTTACTACAATCAGCCCCAGCATTTT. Protein: CASSRYYNQPQHF.

The chain links TRBV6-6 to TRBJ1-1, with D possibly TRBD1 on 6 matching bases. V lost 4 bases, J lost 4 bases, and 13 bases lay in between. CDR1 is MNHNY, CDR2 SVGAGI, per germline (reference sequence). The CDR3 runs to 14 residues. The CDR3 sequence is CASSWDQGSTEAFF. CDR3 DNA sequence: TGTGCCAGCAGTTGGGACCAGGGGAGCACTGAAGCTTTCTTT.

This chain uses TRBV19 with TRBJ2-7, with TRBD1 matching over 11 bases. The CDR3 consists of 15 residues. Germline loops: CDR1 LNHDA, CDR2 SQIVND (reference sequence). After removal of 5 bases from V and 4 bases from J, the junction contained 7 bases not matched to a gene. CDR3 protein: CASSPGTGGWYEQYF. In DNA, the CDR3 is TGTGCCAGTAGTCCCGGGACAGGGGGTTGGTACGAGCAGTACTTC. The full variable domain, completed using reference TRBV19 and TRBJ2-7, is DGGITQSPKYLFRKEGQNVTLSCEQNLNHDAMYWYRQDPGQGLRLIYYSQIVNDFQKGDIAEGYSVSREKKESFPLTVTSAQKNPTAFYLCASSPGTGGWYEQYFGPGTRLTVT.

The chain carries TRBV30 and TRBJ2-7, with TRBD1 identical over 12 bases. Per the germline V gene, CDR1 is GTSNPN and CDR2 is SVGIG (reference sequence). Trimming cost V 4 bases and J 2 bases; bases outside gene matches: 9. The CDR3 length is 16 residues. CDR3 in amino acids: CAWIPGQGARTYEQYF. CDR3 DNA sequence: TGTGCCTGGATCCCGGGACAGGGGGCGAGGACCTACGAGCAGTACTTC.

This clone has only a few counts. This sequence joins TRBV30 and TRBJ1-1; 9 bases are shared with TRBD1. CDR3 length: 13 residues. Germline V CDR1 and CDR2: GTSNPN, SVGIG (reference sequence). Trimming removed 5 bases from V and 1 base from J; junction bases left unmatched: 2. CDR3 in DNA: TGTGCCTGGGGGGGACAGGGGAACACTGAAGCTTTCTTT. This sequence encodes CAWGGQGNTEAFF.

The V and J genes are TRBV6-4 and TRBJ2-1; 10 nucleotides match TRBD2. With 2 bases clipped from V and 3 bases from J, the junction kept 1 base outside the gene matches. Germline V gives CDR1 MRHNA, CDR2 SNTAGT. This CDR3 region has 15 residues. The CDR3 nucleotides read TGTGCCAGCAGTGACGGGACTAGCGACTACAATGAGCAGTTCTTC. It codes for CASSDGTSDYNEQFF.

The CDR3 sequence is CASSLDRRNEQFF. For the CDR3, the DNA is TGTGCCAGCAGTTTGGACAGACGCAATGAGCAGTTCTTC. This chain uses TRBV27 with TRBJ2-1; D possibly corresponds to TRBD1 (6 bases). Germline values: CDR1 MNHEY, CDR2 SMNVEV (reference sequence). The CDR3 consists of 13 residues. The germline V and J ends were trimmed by 3 bases and 6 bases, with 9 bases remaining between them.

The V call is TRBV9, the J call TRBJ2-7; tentative D call: TRBD1 (6 bases). Germline V gene sequence: CDR1 SGDLS, CDR2 YYNGEE. Trimming pared 1 base from V and 5 bases from J, leaving 13 bases between. This CDR3 is built from 14 residues. This CDR3 reads CASSVRQVYDEQYF. In DNA, the CDR3 is TGTGCCAGCAGCGTAAGACAGGTTTACGACGAGCAGTACTTC.

The genes are TRBV29-1 and TRBJ2-4, with 10 bases matching TRBD1. CDR3 length: 13 residues. The V gene end was trimmed by 7 bases and the J gene end by 9 bases; junction bases not matched to a gene: 9. Germline V CDR1 and CDR2: SQVTM, ANQGSEA. The DNA of the CDR3 is TGCAGCGGGGAGACAGGGGGCATCGGCATTCAGTACTTC. It specifies CSGETGGIGIQYF.